Presented here are 28 T cell receptor beta chains from one specimen sequenced in a study of cytomegalovirus exposure and HLA in healthy donors. The PCR was carried out with 60 Vbeta primers and 13 Jbeta primers. Profiling relied on immunoSEQ multiplex PCR, and the TCRdb table lists in-frame clones only, not all of them. Altogether under 200,000 clones are present, 60% to 85% being singletons, with the ten largest covering approximately 3.1%. Sequences were obtained from PBMCs. The receptor source for this set is a woman between 40 and 55 years old in good health and CMV-seronegative.

Points on this clone: Its ends do not fully match the called genes, so a read error is possible. The chain recombines TRBV27 with TRBJ1-2; no clear D. The CDR3 has 15 amino acids. The germline V gene has CDR1 MNHEY and CDR2 SMNVEV (reference sequence). The CDR3 coding sequence is TGTGCCAGCGGTTTAGTGGAGGGAGACTACTATGGCTACACCTTC. Residues: CASGLVEGDYYGYTF.

The rearrangement links TRBV25-1 to TRBJ2-1; 7 bases agree with TRBD1. The CDR3 has 13 amino acids. V trimming: 6 bases; J trimming: 4 bases; junction bases outside the gene matches: 3. Looked up from germline, CDR1 is MGHDK and CDR2 is SYGVNS. CDR3: CASRMDRYNEQFF. The CDR3 DNA is TGTGCCAGCAGAATGGACAGGTACAATGAGCAGTTCTTC.

The chain couples TRBV27 to TRBJ1-2, with D possibly TRBD1 on 6 matching bases. The germline gives CDR1 MNHEY, CDR2 SMNVEV (reference sequence). Trimming cost V 5 bases and J 3 bases, with 13 bases left between them. This CDR3 contains 14 residues. In nucleotides, the CDR3 is TGTGCCAGCAGTAGGAGGGAGGGGGACTATGGCTACACCTTC. Residues: CASSRREGDYGYTF.

The chain combines TRBV21-1 with TRBJ2-7; the table assigns TRBD1, which was not confirmed against the DNA. TRBV21-1 is termed a pseudogene. This CDR3 spans 18 amino acids. As DNA, the CDR3 is TGTGCCAGCAGCAAAGCAACTAGGACAGGGGGCGACTCCTACGAGCAGTACTTC. It codes for CASSKATRTGGDSYEQYF.

This clone was found once. This sequence joins TRBV12-5 and TRBJ2-1; 9 nucleotides match TRBD2. V lost 4 bases and J lost 3; bases outside the gene matches: 13. Germline V gene data show CDR1 as LGHNT and CDR2 as FRNRAP. This CDR3 region has 18 residues. CDR3 sequence reads: CASGSPPKGGGDYNEQFF. Here the CDR3 DNA reads TGTGCTAGTGGTTCACCCCCGAAGGGCGGGGGGGACTACAATGAGCAGTTCTTC. The whole variable domain, remainder taken from reference TRBV12-5 and TRBJ2-1, is DARVTQTPRHKVTEMGQEVTMRCQPILGHNTVFWYRQTMMQGLELLAYFRNRAPLDDSGMPKDRFSAEMPDATLATLKIQPSEPRDSAVYFCASGSPPKGGGDYNEQFFGPGTRLTVL.

The chain carries TRBV5-1 and TRBJ2-7; D uncertain. The CDR3 runs to 15 residues. Per the germline V gene, CDR1 is SGHRS and CDR2 is YFSETQ. Trimming shortened V by 0 bases and J by 7 bases, and 17 bases separated the two germline ends. The CDR3 region has the DNA TGCGCCAGCAGCTTGGCCCGGTCTACCTCCGATGAGCAGTACTTC. Protein: CASSLARSTSDEQYF.

This clone was counted between two and nine times. V usage is TRBV5-6 and J usage is TRBJ2-5, with 8 bases fitting TRBD1. Germline CDR1 is SGHDT and CDR2 is YYEEEE. Trimming removed 2 bases from V and 6 bases from J; junction bases left unmatched: 6. The CDR3 sequence is 14 residues long. Here the CDR3 reads CASSFPTGGQTQYF. CDR3 bases: TGTGCCAGCAGCTTCCCCACAGGGGGGCAGACCCAGTACTTC.

This chain uses TRBV5-1 with TRBJ2-3; 12 bases line up with TRBD2. Germline V gene data show CDR1 as SGHRS and CDR2 as YFSETQ. Trimming removed 6 bases from V and 1 base from J; junction bases left unmatched: 3. The CDR3 is 15 residues long. CDR3 sequence reads: CASTRLAGGTDTQYF. The CDR3 DNA sequence: TGCGCCAGCACCAGACTAGCGGGGGGCACAGATACGCAGTATTTT.

V usage is TRBV27 and J usage is TRBJ1-3, with TRBD1 matching over 8 bases. The CDR3 runs to 16 residues. Germline CDR1 and CDR2: MNHEY and SMNVEV (reference sequence). The V segment lost 6 bases and the J segment 1 base; nucleotides outside the gene matches: 8. CDR3 nucleotides: TGTGCCAGCAGATCGACAGGGGATTCATCTGGAAACACCATATATTTT. Its translation: CASRSTGDSSGNTIYF.

This clone has just one count. V gene TRBV4-1 combines with J gene TRBJ2-1; 11 positions agree with TRBD2. Trimming cost V 4 bases and J 0 bases; bases outside gene matches: 5. Germline V CDR1 and CDR2: MGHRA, YSYEKL. The CDR3 sequence is 17 residues long. The CDR3 reads CASSPWTSGRSYNEQFF. The CDR3 bases are TGCGCCAGCAGCCCCTGGACTAGCGGGCGCTCCTACAATGAGCAGTTCTTC.

This chain uses TRBV27 with TRBJ1-5, with D tentatively TRBD1 (5 bases). CDR3 length: 15 amino acids. V dropped 3 bases and J dropped 3 bases, with 12 bases sitting between them. In germline, CDR1 is MNHEY, CDR2 SMNVEV (reference sequence). The CDR3 is CASSFTGGYNQPQHF. In DNA, the CDR3 is TGTGCCAGCAGTTTCACAGGTGGATACAATCAGCCCCAGCATTTT.

The rearrangement joins TRBV15 to TRBJ2-1; 7 bases line up with TRBD2. The CDR3 covers 13 residues. Trimming cost V 0 bases and J 10 bases; bases outside gene matches: 3. From germline, CDR1 is LNHNV and CDR2 YYDKDF (reference sequence). For the CDR3, the DNA is TGTGCCACCAGCAGAGATATCGGGAGGGAGCAGTTCTTC. Protein product: CATSRDIGREQFF.

Only one count was recorded for this clone. The rearrangement links TRBV6-1 to TRBJ2-3, with D possibly TRBD2 on 6 matching bases. Trimming took off 7 bases at V and 5 bases at J, with 19 bases between the two ends. The germline CDR1 and CDR2 sequences are MNHNS and SASEGT. This CDR3 contains 15 residues. The CDR3 reads CASTPWGGAGDTQYF. For the CDR3, the DNA is TGTGCCAGCACCCCTTGGGGCGGGGCGGGAGATACGCAGTATTTT.

The V gene is TRBV7-2, the J gene TRBJ2-7; maybe TRBD2 (7 bases). Germline V gives CDR1 SGHTA, CDR2 FQGNSA. CDR3 length equals 14 residues. V lost 4 bases to trimming and J lost 4 bases, with 14 bases between them. For the CDR3, the DNA is TGTGCCAGCAGCTCGGGGGGCTTTGGGTACGAGCAGTACTTC. Protein sequence: CASSSGGFGYEQYF.

The genes are TRBV11-3 and TRBJ2-7, with D tentatively TRBD1 (6 bases). This CDR3 contains 15 residues. Germline lookup yields CDR1 SGHNT and CDR2 YENEEA. V was cut by 2 bases and J by 4 bases, with 15 bases left in between. The CDR3 DNA reads as TGTGCCAGCAGCTTAAGAGGGGGTGGGGGTTACGAGCAGTACTTC. It translates to CASSLRGGGGYEQYF.

The chain recombines TRBV27 with TRBJ1-2; D is undetermined. CDR1 is MNHEY, CDR2 SMNVEV, per germline (reference sequence). V lost 4 bases and J lost 0, with 12 bases in between. The CDR3 totals 15 residues. This chain's CDR3 is CASSSVRQANYGYTF. Written as DNA, the CDR3 is TGTGCCAGCAGTTCGGTCCGGCAGGCTAACTATGGCTACACCTTC.

The chain couples TRBV10-1 to TRBJ1-1, with 10 positions matching TRBD1. CDR3 length equals 13 residues. Looked up from germline, CDR1 is WNHNN and CDR2 is SYGVQD (reference sequence). The junction had 3 bases not matched to a gene; V was cut back by 2 bases and J by 9 bases. The CDR3 DNA is TGCGCCAGCAGTGAGGGGGACAGGGGTAAAGCTTTCTTT. It translates to CASSEGDRGKAFF.

This chain connects TRBV5-1 to TRBJ1-1; D might be TRBD1 (6 bases). CDR1 and CDR2 from the germline V gene are SGHRS and YFSETQ. The CDR3 sequence is 15 residues long. The ends were cut back, 4 bases at V and 1 base at J, with 14 bases in the middle. The CDR3 region has the DNA TGCGCCAGCAGCCTACAGGGACGGGAGAACACTGAAGCTTTCTTT. This translates into CASSLQGRENTEAFF.

The rearrangement joins TRBV5-1 to TRBJ1-2, with D possibly TRBD1 on 5 matching bases. This CDR3 has 15 amino acids. Germline V CDR1 and CDR2: SGHRS, YFSETQ. The V end was cut by 0 bases, the J end by 3 bases, with 12 bases between. In nucleotides, the CDR3 is TGCGCCAGCAGCTTGGGTCCGGGGGGGGACTATGGCTACACCTTC. It codes for CASSLGPGGDYGYTF.

The chain couples TRBV13 to TRBJ2-7, with D perhaps matching TRBD2 (6 bases). V was pared by 10 bases and J by 2 bases, with 18 bases between. CDR1 and CDR2 (germline): PRHDT, FYEKMQ (reference sequence). The CDR3 sequence is 14 residues long. As DNA, the CDR3 is TGTGCCACCAAGCGCGGGGCGGGGACCTACGAGCAGTACTTC. Translation: CATKRGAGTYEQYF.

Concerning this clone: The identical CDR3 is also encoded by other nucleotide sequences in the sample. The chain links TRBV15 to TRBJ2-7, with TRBD2 matching 8 bases. The germline CDR1 and CDR2 sequences are LNHNV and YYDKDF (reference sequence). V was clipped by 0 bases and J by 2 bases; unmatched bases: 6. The CDR3 spans 16 residues. CDR3 bases: TGTGCCACCAGCAGAGATCCCACGCGGGGGGCCTACGAGCAGTACTTC. Protein: CATSRDPTRGAYEQYF.

The chain is built from TRBV7-2 and TRBJ1-2; D call uncertain. The CDR3 is made up of 13 amino acids. Germline V CDR1 and CDR2: SGHTA, FQGNSA. The V end was cut by 0 bases, the J end by 5 bases, with 7 bases between. The DNA of the CDR3 is TGTGCCAGCAGCTTAGCGCCACGGTATGGCTACACCTTC. This encodes CASSLAPRYGYTF.

The chain employs TRBV15 and TRBJ1-5; 8 bases match TRBD1. Germline CDR1 reads LNHNV; CDR2 reads YYDKDF (reference sequence). The length of the CDR3 is 14 residues. V trimming: 2 bases; J trimming: 6 bases; junction bases outside the gene matches: 3. The CDR3 DNA reads as TGTGCCACCAGCAGACCGGGACAGGCTCAGCCCCAGCATTTT. Translated, it gives CATSRPGQAQPQHF.

The genes are TRBV6-5 and TRBJ1-5; no clear D gene. In germline, CDR1 is MNHEY, CDR2 SVGAGI. With 3 bases removed from V and 3 bases from J, the gap between germline ends came to 6 bases. The CDR3 contains 13 residues. As DNA, the CDR3 is TGTGCCAGCAGTTATCGTCCCAATCAGCCCCAGCATTTT. Its translation: CASSYRPNQPQHF.

The J gene is TRBJ2-3, the V gene TRBV4-1, with D possibly being TRBD1 (5 bases). The V gene lost 4 bases and the J gene lost 3 bases, with 20 bases spanning the gap. CDR1 is MGHRA, CDR2 YSYEKL, per germline. The CDR3 consists of 17 residues. CDR3 sequence: CASSRVLNAQGTDTQYF. The CDR3 coding sequence is TGCGCCAGCAGCCGAGTACTTAACGCTCAGGGAACAGATACGCAGTATTTT.

In DNA form, the CDR3 reads TGTGCCAGCACTCTGGACAGGGGGCGCGGAGGTGACGAAAAACTGTTTTTT. Translation gives CASTLDRGRGGDEKLFF. V is TRBV28 and J is TRBJ1-4; TRBD1 aligns across 11 bases. CDR3 length: 17 amino acids. The V gene's germline CDR1 is MDHEN and CDR2 SYDVKM. V lost 7 bases to trimming and J lost 8 bases; unmatched junction nucleotides: 15.

About this clone: The junction does not match germline at one end; this may be a read error. CDR3 amino acids: CASSRDFEQFF. The CDR3, as DNA: TGTGCCAGCAGCCGGGACTTTGAGCAGTTCTTC. The chain links TRBV4-1 to TRBJ2-1; maybe TRBD2 (6 bases). Per the germline V gene, CDR1 is MGHRA and CDR2 is YSYEKL. The CDR3 totals 11 residues.

This chain uses TRBV28 with TRBJ2-2; no reliable D call. V lost 7 bases to trimming and J lost 1 base, with 16 bases between them. Germline lookup yields CDR1 MDHEN and CDR2 SYDVKM. CDR3 length: 16 residues. The DNA for the CDR3 is TGTGCCAGCAACCCTCTCGTGGCCCTGAACACCGGGGAGCTGTTTTTT. Protein product: CASNPLVALNTGELFF.